These T cell receptor beta chains were read from a single sample in a study of technical replicates of blood from a handful of donors. Clones were sequenced by immunoSEQ multiplex PCR, and TCRdb holds only the in-frame ones, with some missing. The sample lists about 100,000 clones; roughly 95% were seen once. Sequencing was performed on T cells isolated from PBMCs. The receptors shown here come from a human donor in good health. Both conserved end residues are part of each CDR3. D genes are given only for firm matches.

TRBV7-8	.	TRBJ2-7	TGTGCCAGCAGCTTAGAATGGCCGCGGGAGCAGTACTTC	CASSLEWPREQYF
TRBV6-1	.	TRBJ1-2	TGTGCCAGCAGCAGTTTTAACTATGGCTACACCTTC	CASSSFNYGYTF
TRBV7-3	.	TRBJ1-2	TGTGCCAGCAGCTCAGCCAGGGGTGGCTATGGCTACACCTTC	CASSSARGGYGYTF
TRBV11-3	TRBD2	TRBJ2-7	TGTGCCAGCAGCTTAGATCTGAGGGCTAGCGGGAGAGCCGAGCAGTACTTC	CASSLDLRASGRAEQYF
TRBV19	TRBD2	TRBJ2-2	TGTGCCAGTAGTATAGACCCCGTGCGACTAGCGGGAGGCTTCACCGGGGAGCTGTTTTTT	CASSIDPVRLAGGFTGELFF
TRBV7-9	.	TRBJ1-2	TGTGCCAGCAGCCCGCGACAGGCGGGCTATGGCTACACCTTC	CASSPRQAGYGYTF
TRBV6-5	TRBD1	TRBJ2-7	TGTGCCTCCCGGGACAGAAACTACGAGCAGTACTTC	CASRDRNYEQYF
TRBV9	.	TRBJ1-3	TGTGCCAGCAGCGTAGTGGGGCAGGCTGGAAACACCATATATTTT	CASSVVGQAGNTIYF
TRBV7-9	TRBD2	TRBJ2-1	TGTGCCAGCAGCTTAAGTAGCGGGGGGGCGGATGAGCAGTTCTTC	CASSLSSGGADEQFF
TRBV11-2	.	TRBJ2-7	TGTGCCAGCAGCTTAGCTCTTACAGGGTATTACGAGCAGTACTTC	CASSLALTGYYEQYF
TRBV7-9	.	TRBJ2-5	TGTGCCAGCAGCTTAGTCCCTAGCTGGGAGACCCAGTACTTC	CASSLVPSWETQYF
TRBV7-2	TRBD1	TRBJ2-1	TGTGCCAGCAGCTTCAGGGGGCAGGGTGAGCAGTTCTTC	CASSFRGQGEQFF
TRBV5-1	.	TRBJ2-7	TGCGCCAGCGCCTCGCCAGAGGGTTACGAGCAGTACTTC	CASASPEGYEQYF
TRBV9	.	TRBJ1-6	TGTGCCAGCAGCGTTCAGGGCTCCAGCTCCTATAATTCACCCCTCCACTTT	CASSVQGSSSYNSPLHF
TRBV5-1	TRBD1	TRBJ1-2	TGCGCCAGCAGCCTGGGACAGAACCGAAACTACTATGGCTACACCTTC	CASSLGQNRNYYGYTF
TRBV27	TRBD1	TRBJ1-2	TGTGCCAGCAGTTTATCCCCGACAGGGACCTATGGCTACACCTTC	CASSLSPTGTYGYTF
TRBV28	.	TRBJ2-7	TGTGCCAGCAGTTTGGGCAGGGGAACCGAGCAGTACTTC	CASSLGRGTEQYF
TRBV19	TRBD2	TRBJ2-1	TGTGCCAGTAGTAATAGCGGGAGGCCCGGCAATGAGCAGTTCTTC	CASSNSGRPGNEQFF